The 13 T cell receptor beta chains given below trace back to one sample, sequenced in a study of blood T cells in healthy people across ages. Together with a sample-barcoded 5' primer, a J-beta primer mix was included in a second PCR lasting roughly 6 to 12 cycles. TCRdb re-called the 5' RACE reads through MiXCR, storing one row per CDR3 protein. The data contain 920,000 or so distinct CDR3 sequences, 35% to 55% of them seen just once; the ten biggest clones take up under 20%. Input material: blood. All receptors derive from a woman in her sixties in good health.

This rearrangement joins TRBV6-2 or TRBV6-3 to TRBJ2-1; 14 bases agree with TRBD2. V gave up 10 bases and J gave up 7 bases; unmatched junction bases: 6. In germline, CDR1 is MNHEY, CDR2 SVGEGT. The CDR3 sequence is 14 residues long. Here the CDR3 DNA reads TGTGCCACCACCGGGACTAGCGGGAGTAATGAGCAGTTCTTC. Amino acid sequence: CATTGTSGSNEQFF.

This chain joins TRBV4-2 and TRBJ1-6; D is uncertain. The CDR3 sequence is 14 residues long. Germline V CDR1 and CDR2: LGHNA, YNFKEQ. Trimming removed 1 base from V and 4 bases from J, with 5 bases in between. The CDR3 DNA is TGTGCCAGCAGCCAAGGTCCGTATAATTCACCCCTCCACTTT. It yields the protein CASSQGPYNSPLHF.

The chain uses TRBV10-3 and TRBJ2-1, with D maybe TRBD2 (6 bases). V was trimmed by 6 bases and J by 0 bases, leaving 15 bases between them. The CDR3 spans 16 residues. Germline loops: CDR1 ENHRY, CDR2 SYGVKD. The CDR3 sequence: CAIRDPGGVSYNEQFF. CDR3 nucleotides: TGTGCCATCAGGGACCCGGGCGGGGTCTCCTACAATGAGCAGTTCTTC.

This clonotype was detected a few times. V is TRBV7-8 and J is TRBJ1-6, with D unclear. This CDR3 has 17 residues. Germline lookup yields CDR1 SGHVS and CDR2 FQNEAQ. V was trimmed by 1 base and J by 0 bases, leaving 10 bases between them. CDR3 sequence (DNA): TGTGCCAGCAGCTTAGGCCTGGGAAGCTCCTATAATTCACCCCTCCACTTT. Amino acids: CASSLGLGSSYNSPLHF.

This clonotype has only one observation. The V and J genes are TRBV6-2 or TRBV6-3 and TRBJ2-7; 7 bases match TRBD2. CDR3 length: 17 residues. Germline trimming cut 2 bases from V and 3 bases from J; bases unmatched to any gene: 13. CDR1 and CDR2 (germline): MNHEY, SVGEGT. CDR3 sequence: CASSYAMSSGNYYEQYF. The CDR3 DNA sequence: TGTGCCAGCAGTTACGCTATGTCTAGCGGCAACTACTACGAGCAGTACTTC.

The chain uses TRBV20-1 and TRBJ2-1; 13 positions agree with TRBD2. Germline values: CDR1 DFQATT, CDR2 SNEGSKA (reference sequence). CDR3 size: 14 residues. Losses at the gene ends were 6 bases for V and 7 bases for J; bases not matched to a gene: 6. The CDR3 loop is CSARTSGSRNEQFF. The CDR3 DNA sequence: TGCAGTGCAAGGACTAGCGGGAGTAGAAATGAGCAGTTCTTC.

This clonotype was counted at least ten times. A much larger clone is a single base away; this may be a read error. Here the CDR3 reads CSARVGLASYNEQFF. CDR3 sequence (DNA): TGCAGTGCTAGAGTGGGGCTAGCCTCCTACAATGAGCAGTTCTTC. V usage is TRBV20-1 and J usage is TRBJ2-1, with D perhaps being TRBD1 or TRBD2 (5 bases each). In germline, CDR1 is DFQATT, CDR2 SNEGSKA (reference sequence). With 1 base removed from V and 0 bases from J, the gap between germline ends came to 10 bases. CDR3 length: 15 residues.

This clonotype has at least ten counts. CDR3 loop: CASTLGQGDSETQYF. DNA of the CDR3: TGTGCCAGCACCTTGGGGCAGGGGGACAGTGAGACCCAGTACTTC. The V and J genes are TRBV28 and TRBJ2-5, with 7 bases fitting TRBD1. Germline V gives CDR1 MDHEN, CDR2 SYDVKM. The length of the CDR3 is 15 residues. The junction had 13 bases not matched to a gene; V was cut back by 7 bases and J by 5 bases.

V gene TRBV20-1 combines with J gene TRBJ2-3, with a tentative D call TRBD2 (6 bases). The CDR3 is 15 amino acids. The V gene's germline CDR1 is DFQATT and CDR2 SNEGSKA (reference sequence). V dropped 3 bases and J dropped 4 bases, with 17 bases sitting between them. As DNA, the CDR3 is TGCAGTGCTAGTGGGGTTACGGGAGTTGCAGATACGCAGTATTTT. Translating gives CSASGVTGVADTQYF.

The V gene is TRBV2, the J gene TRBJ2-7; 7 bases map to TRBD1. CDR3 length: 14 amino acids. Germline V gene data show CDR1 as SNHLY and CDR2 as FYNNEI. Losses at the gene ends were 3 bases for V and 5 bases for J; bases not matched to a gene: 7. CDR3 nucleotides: TGTGCCAGCAGTGAGGCCAGGGGGTTCCACGAGCAGTACTTC. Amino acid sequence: CASSEARGFHEQYF.

CDR3 nucleotides: TGTGCCAGCAGCCCAGTTCTGCAAACTACCTACGAGCAGTTCTTC. This gives the protein CASSPVLQTTYEQFF. This chain uses TRBV27 with TRBJ2-1; D ambiguous. Trimming left V 6 bases short and J 10 bases short, with 22 bases between. CDR1 and CDR2 from the germline V gene are MNHEY and SMNVEV (reference sequence). This CDR3 spans 15 amino acids.

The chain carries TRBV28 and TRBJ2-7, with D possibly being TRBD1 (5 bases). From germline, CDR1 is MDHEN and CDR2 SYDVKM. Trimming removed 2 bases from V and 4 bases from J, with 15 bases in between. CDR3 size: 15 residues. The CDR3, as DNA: TGTGCCAGCAGTTTACCCAACCGACAGCCTTACGAGCAGTACTTC. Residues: CASSLPNRQPYEQYF.

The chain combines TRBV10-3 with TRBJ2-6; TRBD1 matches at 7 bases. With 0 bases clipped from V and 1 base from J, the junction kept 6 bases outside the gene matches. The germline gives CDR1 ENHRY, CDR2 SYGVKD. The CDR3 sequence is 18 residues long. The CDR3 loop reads CAISESSRGRSGANVLTF. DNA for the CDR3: TGTGCCATCAGTGAGTCGAGTAGGGGGCGGTCTGGGGCCAACGTCCTGACTTTC.